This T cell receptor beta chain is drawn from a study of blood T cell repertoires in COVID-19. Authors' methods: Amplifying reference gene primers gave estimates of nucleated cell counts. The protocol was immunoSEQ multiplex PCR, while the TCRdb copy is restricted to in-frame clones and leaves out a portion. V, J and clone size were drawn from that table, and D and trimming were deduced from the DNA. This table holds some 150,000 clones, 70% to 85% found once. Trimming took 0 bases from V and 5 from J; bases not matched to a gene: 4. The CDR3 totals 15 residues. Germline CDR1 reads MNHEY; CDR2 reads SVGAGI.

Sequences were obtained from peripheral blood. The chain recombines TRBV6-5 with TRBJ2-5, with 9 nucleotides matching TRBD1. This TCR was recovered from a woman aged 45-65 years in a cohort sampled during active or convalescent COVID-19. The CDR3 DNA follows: TGTGCCAGCAGTTACTCAACAGGGGGCACGGAGACCCAGTACTTC. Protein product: CASSYSTGGTETQYF.